The 4 T cell receptor beta chains given below trace back to one sample, sequenced in a study of blood T cell repertoires in COVID-19. Produced via immunoSEQ multiplex PCR; TCRdb's table is partial and in-frame only. The table includes approximately 190,000 clones, 84% detected once. Sequencing was done on a sample of PBMCs or T cells enriched from blood (not recorded which). All receptors derive from a woman aged 25 to 39 who had been exposed to COVID-19.

This clone was counted only a few times. The chain links TRBV18 to TRBJ2-2, with D unclear. The V gene's germline CDR1 is KGHSH and CDR2 LQKENI. This CDR3 is 14 amino acids long. The V end lost 0 bases, the J end lost 1 base, and 3 bases lay between the germline ends. The CDR3 region is CASSPPQNTGELFF. CDR3 DNA sequence: TGTGCCAGCTCACCACCTCAGAACACCGGGGAGCTGTTTTTT.

The CDR3 protein is CASSLHRGNQPQHF. The CDR3 DNA reads as TGTGCCAGCAGCTTACACAGAGGCAATCAGCCCCAGCATTTT. The chain joins TRBV7-8 to TRBJ1-5; D is unclear. The germline gives CDR1 SGHVS, CDR2 FQNEAQ. The CDR3 is 14 residues long. V gave up 2 bases and J gave up 2 bases, with 7 bases separating them.

The rearrangement uses TRBV6-2 or TRBV6-3 and TRBJ1-1; D possibly corresponds to TRBD1 (5 bases). Germline V CDR1 and CDR2: MNHEY, SVGEGT. This CDR3 is built from 15 residues. The germline V and J ends were trimmed by 4 bases and 0 bases, with 12 bases remaining between them. Written as DNA, the CDR3 is TGTGCCAGCAGTTCGAGACAGAGCATGAACACTGAAGCTTTCTTT. Translation gives CASSSRQSMNTEAFF.

The chain has TRBV30 and TRBJ1-1; tentatively, D is TRBD1 (6 bases). V was shortened by 1 base and J by 1 base, with 13 bases between the two germline ends. Germline V gives CDR1 GTSNPN, CDR2 SVGIG (reference sequence). This CDR3 is built from 15 residues. The CDR3: CAWSGQENQNTEAFF. The CDR3 nucleotides read TGTGCCTGGAGTGGACAGGAGAATCAGAACACTGAAGCTTTCTTT.